This T cell receptor (beta chain) was documented in a study of blood T cell repertoires in COVID-19. Study details: Sites across the United States, Italy and Spain contributed samples from acute and convalescent COVID-19. Sample material is recorded as cDNA or gDNA derived from T cells, B-cell-depleted T cells, or PBMCs.

Original processing methods: The assay estimated nucleated cells by amplifying reference gene primers. Libraries were prepared by immunoSEQ multiplex PCR; TCRdb keeps only in-frame clonotypes and omits some of them. V and J calls and clone size are those listed in that table; D and trimming were worked out from the DNA. The table includes about 280,000 clones, approximately 88% detected once. Germline CDR1 is SGHRS and CDR2 is YFSETQ. The CDR3 loop spans 18 amino acids. V lost 7 bases and J lost 0; bases outside the gene matches: 11. This study enrolled people aged 18 to 89 from roughly 22 US geographic areas.

J is TRBJ2-6 and V is TRBV5-1; TRBD1 agrees at 9 bases. This receptor was obtained from a woman between 35 and 50 years old who had recovered from COVID-19. The sequencing sample was made of PBMCs or T cells enriched from blood (not recorded which). The CDR3 here is CASGSMGQGSSGANVLTF. The CDR3 DNA reads TGCGCCAGCGGATCGATGGGACAGGGTTCCTCTGGGGCCAACGTCCTGACTTTC.